Shown below are 15 T cell receptor beta chains from a single sample sequenced in a study of T cell responses to AZD1222 COVID-19 vaccine. Sequencing was performed with immunoSEQ multiplex PCR; in TCRdb, only in-frame clones are kept and a portion is missing. The table lists 200,000 to 250,000 clones, about 94% of them singletons. Here the sequenced sample was peripheral blood, taken 28 days after the second dose of the MenACWY control vaccine. These receptors all stem from an adult who received the MenACWY meningococcal vaccine as a control.

The rearrangement uses TRBV6-5 and TRBJ1-4; tentatively, D is TRBD1 (5 bases). Trimming shortened V by 0 bases and J by 8 bases, and 13 bases separated the two germline ends. The CDR3 spans 15 residues. Germline V CDR1 and CDR2: MNHEY, SVGAGI. The CDR3 here is CASSYSPGKGEKLFF. The CDR3 DNA follows: TGTGCCAGCAGTTACTCACCAGGGAAGGGCGAAAAACTGTTTTTT.

The chain recombines TRBV20-1 with TRBJ2-7; 7 positions match TRBD1. The ends lost 5 bases at V and 3 bases at J; junction bases unmatched: 1. Germline V lookup: CDR1 DFQATT, CDR2 SNEGSKA (reference sequence). This CDR3 region has 11 residues. The CDR3: CSAGQVYEQYF. CDR3 nucleotides: TGCAGTGCTGGACAGGTCTACGAGCAGTACTTC.

The J gene is TRBJ2-3, the V gene TRBV6-1; TRBD2 aligns across 11 bases. This CDR3 spans 16 amino acids. The germline gives CDR1 MNHNS, CDR2 SASEGT. V shed 3 bases and J 4 bases; nucleotides not matched to a gene: 6. The DNA for the CDR3 is TGTGCCAGCAGTGAGGAGGTAGCGGGGGGGTCAGATACGCAGTATTTT. This translates into CASSEEVAGGSDTQYF.

CDR3 protein: CASSQSTGGAYGYTF. The CDR3 DNA reads as TGTGCCAGCAGCCAATCGACAGGGGGGGCCTATGGCTACACCTTC. This rearrangement joins TRBV3-1 (or the pseudogene TRBV3-2) to TRBJ1-2, with 9 bases identical to TRBD1. This CDR3 has 15 residues. V gave up 2 bases and J gave up 4 bases; unmatched junction bases: 5. Germline CDR1 and CDR2: LGHDT and YNNKEL (reference sequence).

This rearrangement joins TRBV27 to TRBJ2-7, with unresolved D. V was trimmed by 4 bases and J by 0 bases, leaving 7 bases between them. Looked up from germline, CDR1 is MNHEY and CDR2 is SMNVEV (reference sequence). The CDR3 runs 13 residues. The CDR3 sequence is CASSSSTSYEQYF. The CDR3 DNA follows: TGTGCCAGCAGTTCTTCTACCTCCTACGAGCAGTACTTC.

This clone appeared a single time. This chain uses TRBV6-2 or TRBV6-3 with TRBJ1-1, with D possibly being TRBD1 (6 bases). V lost 4 bases to trimming and J lost 4 bases, with 13 bases between them. Germline lookup yields CDR1 MNHEY and CDR2 SVGEGT. This CDR3 has 14 amino acids. CDR3 region: CASSWTEMSTEAFF. The CDR3 nucleotides read TGTGCCAGCAGTTGGACAGAGATGAGCACTGAAGCTTTCTTT.

The V and J genes are TRBV30 and TRBJ1-4; perhaps TRBD1 as D (6 bases). CDR3 length equals 11 residues. Trimming stripped 8 bases from V and 5 bases from J, with 9 bases between. Germline loops: CDR1 GTSNPN, CDR2 SVGIG (reference sequence). This chain's CDR3 is CAGQINEKLFF. The CDR3 DNA is TGTGCCGGACAGATAAATGAAAAACTGTTTTTT. Supplemented by reference TRBV30 and TRBJ1-4, the full variable domain reads SQTIHQWPATLVQPVGSPLSLECTVEGTSNPNLYWYRQAAGRGLQLLFYSVGIGQISSEVPQNLSASRPQDRQFILSSKKLLLSDSGFYLCAGQINEKLFFGSGTQLSVL.

The genes are TRBV10-3 and TRBJ2-1; tentative D call: TRBD2 (6 bases). Looked up from germline, CDR1 is ENHRY and CDR2 is SYGVKD. V lost 7 bases and J 1 base, leaving 14 bases between the germline ends. CDR3 length: 15 amino acids. In nucleotides, the CDR3 is TGTGCCATCATGGGGGGACCTACTTCCTACAATGAGCAGTTCTTC. It yields the protein CAIMGGPTSYNEQFF.

This clone was seen once. V gene TRBV30 combines with J gene TRBJ1-1; D call uncertain. The germline CDR1 and CDR2 sequences are GTSNPN and SVGIG (reference sequence). The germline V and J ends were trimmed by 4 bases and 3 bases, with 18 bases remaining between them. The CDR3 has 15 amino acids. CDR3 bases: TGTGCCTGGAAGACCAACACTTGGGTGGACACTGAAGCTTTCTTT. Residues: CAWKTNTWVDTEAFF.

V is TRBV30 and J is TRBJ2-2; 7 bases map to TRBD2. Trimming took 2 bases from V and 3 from J; bases not matched to a gene: 3. The CDR3 extends over 14 amino acids. Looked up from germline, CDR1 is GTSNPN and CDR2 is SVGIG (reference sequence). The CDR3 is CAWSTGGYTGELFF. The CDR3 region has the DNA TGTGCCTGGAGTACGGGGGGATACACCGGGGAGCTGTTTTTT. Supplemented by reference TRBV30 and TRBJ2-2, the full variable domain reads SQTIHQWPATLVQPVGSPLSLECTVEGTSNPNLYWYRQAAGRGLQLLFYSVGIGQISSEVPQNLSASRPQDRQFILSSKKLLLSDSGFYLCAWSTGGYTGELFFGEGSRLTVL.

This chain connects TRBV18 to TRBJ2-1, with 10 bases aligning to TRBD2. The CDR3 consists of 14 residues. CDR1 KGHSH and CDR2 LQKENI come from the germline V gene. The trim removed 1 base at V and 9 bases at J, leaving 3 bases unmatched. The CDR3 spells CASSPQSSGGEQFF. CDR3 coding DNA: TGTGCCAGCTCACCACAGTCTAGCGGGGGTGAGCAGTTCTTC.

CDR3: CASLLADRGGGNQPQHF. The DNA of the CDR3 is TGTGCCAGTCTCCTGGCGGACAGAGGAGGAGGCAATCAGCCCCAGCATTTT. The chain employs TRBV19 and TRBJ1-5; TRBD1 is a possible D gene (6 bases). Germline V CDR1 and CDR2: LNHDA, SQIVND (reference sequence). V dropped 8 bases and J dropped 2 bases, with 22 bases sitting between them. This CDR3 is 17 amino acids long.

The chain recombines TRBV29-1 with TRBJ2-1; either TRBD1 or TRBD2 may fit D (5 bases each). Trimming pared 1 base from V and 2 bases from J, leaving 12 bases between. The CDR3 covers 15 residues. CDR1 and CDR2 from the germline V gene are SQVTM and ANQGSEA. CDR3 amino acids: CSVEGGGGAYNEQFF. CDR3 nucleotide sequence: TGCAGCGTTGAAGGAGGTGGGGGAGCCTACAATGAGCAGTTCTTC.

The CDR3 sequence: CASSSRVTWANVLTF. The CDR3 region has the DNA TGTGCCAGCAGCTCCAGGGTTACCTGGGCCAACGTCCTGACTTTC. The chain joins TRBV5-5 to TRBJ2-6, with D possibly TRBD1 on 5 matching bases. Germline lookup yields CDR1 SGHKS and CDR2 YYEKEE (reference sequence). The ends were cut back, 3 bases at V and 5 bases at J, with 12 bases in the middle. This CDR3 has 15 residues.

The chain carries TRBV12-2 and TRBJ2-1; the D call TRBD2 from the table was never checked on the DNA. TRBV12-2 is assigned pseudogene status. The CDR3 length is 22 residues. CDR3 sequence reads: CASRLYIPGLAGPGHIYNEQFF. The CDR3 nucleotides read TGTGCAAGTCGCCTATACATTCCCGGACTAGCGGGTCCGGGACACATCTACAATGAGCAGTTCTTC.